Sequencing of this T cell receptor (beta chain) was carried out in a study of blood T cell repertoires in COVID-19. Turning to the study itself: Samples of COVID-19 (acute and convalescent) were obtained from the United States, Italy and Spain.

Assay used: immunoSEQ multiplex PCR; TCRdb lists only in-frame clones, some missing. The sample has roughly 400,000 clones; around 91% are singletons. This clone has a handful of counts. Living in under 30 US areas, the participants were between 18 and 89 years of age. Cohorts were determined from participant-reported clinical history. Material: PBMCs or T cells enriched from blood (not recorded which). The receptor comes from a man aged 18-30 years who had recovered from COVID-19.

CDR3 region: CASSRARNTEAFF. The CDR3 region has the DNA TGTGCCAGCAGCAGGGCTAGGAACACTGAAGCTTTCTTT. The chain couples TRBV2 to TRBJ1-1; D possibly corresponds to TRBD1 (5 bases). V lost 6 bases, J lost 1 base, and 9 bases lay in between. The CDR3 length is 13 residues. Germline V gene sequence: CDR1 SNHLY, CDR2 FYNNEI.